Described below is a single T cell receptor (beta chain) sequence and its context. As yet, its antigen is unknown. One end of the junction does not line up with germline, which may come from a read error. This sample was taken from a study of post-analysis software for immune sequencing data. Study-wide context: Patients with relapsing-remitting, secondary progressive and progressive-relapsing multiple sclerosis courses were all represented. Whole-study findings and limits: Comparison of patients with controls showed four or five TRBV segments more frequent in patients, TRBV5-6, TRBV5-1 and TRBV20-1 among them. By F measure, samples from a shared preparation batch strongly co-clustered.

Presence of unique molecular identifiers characterized the TCR beta cDNA libraries. Starting from approximately 0.95 to 9.8 million T cells, the study yielded about 490,000 cDNA molecules. TCRdb ran MiXCR on the PCR reads and lists one entry per CDR3 protein. The sample lists 160,000 or so distinct CDR3 sequences, approximately 35% occurring once. The CDR3 is 14 amino acids. Germline V gives CDR1 SGDLS, CDR2 YYNGEE. Source: blood, taken after autologous hematopoietic stem cell transplantation. The sequence was collected from a girl aged 10-17 years with multiple sclerosis. This chain connects TRBV9 to TRBJ2-4, with TRBD2 as a possible D gene (6 bases). In DNA, the CDR3 is TGTGCCAGCAGCAGGGACGGGGGAAAAAACATCCAGTACTTC. Its translation is CASSRDGGKNIQYF.